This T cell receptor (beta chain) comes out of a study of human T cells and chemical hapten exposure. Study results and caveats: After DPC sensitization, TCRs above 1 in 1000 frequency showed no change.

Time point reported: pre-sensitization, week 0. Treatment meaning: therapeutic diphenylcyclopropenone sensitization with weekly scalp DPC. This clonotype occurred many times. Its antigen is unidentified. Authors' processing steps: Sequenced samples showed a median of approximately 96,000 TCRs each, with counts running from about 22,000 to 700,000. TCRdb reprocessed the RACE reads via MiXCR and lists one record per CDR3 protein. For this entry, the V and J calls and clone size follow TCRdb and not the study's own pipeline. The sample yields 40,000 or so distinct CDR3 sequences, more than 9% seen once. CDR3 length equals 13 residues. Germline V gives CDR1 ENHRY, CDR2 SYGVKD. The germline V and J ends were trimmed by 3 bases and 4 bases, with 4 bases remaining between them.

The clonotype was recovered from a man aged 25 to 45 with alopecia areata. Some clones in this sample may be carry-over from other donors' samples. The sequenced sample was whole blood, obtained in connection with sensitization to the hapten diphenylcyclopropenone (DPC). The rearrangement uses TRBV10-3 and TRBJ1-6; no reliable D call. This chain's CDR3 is CAISDSYNSPLHF. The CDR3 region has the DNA TGTGCCATCAGTGACAGTTATAATTCACCCCTCCACTTT.